These 19 T cell receptor beta chains were sequenced from one sample in a study of blood T cell repertoires in COVID-19. Here immunoSEQ multiplex PCR was the method, and the copy in TCRdb shows in-frame clones only, minus some. This table holds roughly 190,000 clones, 88% found once. The material sequenced was peripheral blood. These receptors all come from a human donor in a cohort sampled during active COVID-19.

The rearrangement uses TRBV28 and TRBJ1-3; the D is unclear. The CDR3 totals 15 residues. Germline V gene lookup returns CDR1 MDHEN and CDR2 SYDVKM. V was cut by 2 bases and J by 4 bases, with 12 bases left in between. CDR3 sequence reads: CASSLPRDTGNTIYF. CDR3 DNA: TGTGCCAGCAGTTTACCCCGGGATACAGGAAACACCATATATTTT.

The chain is built from TRBV4-2 and TRBJ1-2; perhaps TRBD1 as D (5 bases). This CDR3 has 17 residues. Germline assignment: CDR1 LGHNA and CDR2 YNFKEQ. Trimming pared 2 bases from V and 4 bases from J, leaving 20 bases between. The CDR3 loop reads CASSQSEAWGGIYGYTF. DNA for the CDR3: TGTGCCAGCAGCCAAAGCGAAGCTTGGGGGGGGATCTATGGCTACACCTTC.

This chain uses TRBV5-6 with TRBJ2-1; D gene unclear. The germline CDR1 and CDR2 sequences are SGHDT and YYEEEE. The length of the CDR3 is 16 residues. V shed 0 bases and J shed 0 bases, with 10 bases lying between them. CDR3 amino acids: CASSLETRSSYNEQFF. The CDR3 region has the DNA TGTGCCAGCAGCTTGGAAACCCGTAGCTCCTACAATGAGCAGTTCTTC. Full variable domain (rest looked up from reference TRBV5-6 and TRBJ2-1): DAGVTQSPTHLIKTRGQQVTLRCSPKSGHDTVSWYQQALGQGPQFIFQYYEEEERQRGNFPDRFSGHQFPNYSSELNVNALLLGDSALYLCASSLETRSSYNEQFFGPGTRLTVL.

The rearrangement uses TRBV19 and TRBJ2-7; a weak D match, TRBD2 (5 bases). Germline loops: CDR1 LNHDA, CDR2 SQIVND (reference sequence). Deletions cut 9 bases from V and 4 bases from J, with 13 bases between. This CDR3 comprises 12 residues. The CDR3 sequence is CASESREYEQYF. In nucleotides, the CDR3 is TGTGCCAGCGAGAGTAGGGAGTACGAGCAGTACTTC.

The CDR3 is CASSYIQGGSYGYTF. In DNA form, the CDR3 reads TGTGCCAGCAGTTACATCCAGGGGGGATCATATGGCTACACCTTC. J is TRBJ1-2 and V is TRBV6-5; 7 bases are shared with TRBD1. The germline V gene encodes CDR1 MNHEY and CDR2 SVGAGI. The ends lost 2 bases at V and 5 bases at J; junction bases unmatched: 8. CDR3 length equals 15 residues.

The chain carries TRBV25-1 and TRBJ1-1; possibly TRBD1 for D (6 bases). The CDR3 runs to 14 residues. The germline gives CDR1 MGHDK, CDR2 SYGVNS. Trimming pared 2 bases from V and 4 bases from J, leaving 11 bases between. CDR3 sequence reads: CASSEPGGPTEAFF. The CDR3 nucleotides read TGTGCCAGCAGTGAACCCGGGGGGCCCACTGAAGCTTTCTTT.

The V and J genes are TRBV18 and TRBJ1-1; a weak D match, TRBD1 (6 bases). The ends were cut back, 3 bases at V and 1 base at J, with 12 bases in the middle. The germline CDR1 and CDR2 sequences are KGHSH and LQKENI. The CDR3 runs 15 residues. The CDR3 loop reads CASSPSGGPNTEAFF. The DNA for the CDR3 is TGTGCCAGCTCACCTTCGGGGGGGCCGAACACTGAAGCTTTCTTT.

The chain couples TRBV7-2 to TRBJ2-7, with 9 bases aligning to TRBD2. In germline, CDR1 is SGHTA, CDR2 FQGNSA. The CDR3 extends over 14 amino acids. V was clipped by 4 bases and J by 2 bases; unmatched bases: 3. The CDR3 sequence: CASSSGLAAYEQYF. In nucleotides, the CDR3 is TGTGCCAGCAGCTCGGGACTAGCAGCCTACGAGCAGTACTTC.

The gene calls are TRBV25-1 and TRBJ1-2; TRBD1 agrees at 9 bases. Trimming removed 0 bases from V and 3 bases from J; junction bases left unmatched: 11. The CDR3 is 18 amino acids. Germline values: CDR1 MGHDK, CDR2 SYGVNS. The CDR3: CASSEYFPRQGDYYGYTF. DNA for the CDR3: TGTGCCAGCAGTGAATATTTCCCCCGACAGGGGGATTACTATGGCTACACCTTC.

The rearrangement joins TRBV3-1 (or the pseudogene TRBV3-2) to TRBJ1-2; 12 bases are shared with TRBD1. The germline CDR1 and CDR2 sequences are LGHDT and YNNKEL (reference sequence). With V trimmed by 5 bases and J by 5 bases, 6 bases remained unmatched. The CDR3 consists of 15 residues. As DNA, the CDR3 is TGTGCCAGCAGCTCATGGGGACAGGGGGCATATGGCTACACCTTC. Amino acids: CASSSWGQGAYGYTF.

Here the CDR3 DNA reads TGTGCCAGCAGTTACAACCCGCGGGGCGGGTCCTACAATGAGCAGTTCTTC. This encodes CASSYNPRGGSYNEQFF. The J gene is TRBJ2-1, the V gene TRBV6-2 or TRBV6-3, with TRBD2 as a possible D gene (6 bases). Germline CDR1 and CDR2: MNHEY and SVGEGT. CDR3 length: 17 amino acids. V lost 2 bases to trimming and J lost 1 base, with 15 bases between them.

The rearrangement links TRBV6-1 to TRBJ2-7, with TRBD2 matching 7 bases. The V gene end was trimmed by 2 bases and the J gene end by 4 bases; junction bases not matched to a gene: 8. CDR1 and CDR2 from the germline V gene are MNHNS and SASEGT. The CDR3 runs 15 residues. For the CDR3, the DNA is TGTGCCAGCAGTGAAAATGAACTAGCGACATACGAGCAGTACTTC. This translates into CASSENELATYEQYF.

Points on this clone: It is likely a read error: a sequence one base away is far more abundant. The V gene is TRBV19, the J gene TRBJ2-5, with 13 bases aligning to TRBD2. The germline V gene has CDR1 LNHDA and CDR2 SQIVND (reference sequence). The junction had 7 bases not matched to a gene; V was cut back by 7 bases and J by 5 bases. The CDR3 is made up of 15 amino acids. The CDR3 sequence is CASKVGLAGTETQYF. The CDR3 DNA reads TGTGCCAGTAAGGTGGGACTAGCGGGAACGGAGACCCAGTACTTC.

The V and J genes are TRBV7-9 and TRBJ2-1, with 12 bases lining up with TRBD2. CDR3 length: 18 amino acids. V lost 5 bases, J lost 0 bases, and 8 bases stayed unmatched. Germline V gene lookup returns CDR1 SEHNR and CDR2 FQNEAQ (reference sequence). CDR3 coding DNA: TGTGCCAGCAGCAGGGGACTAGCGGGTCCGAGCTCCTACAATGAGCAGTTCTTC. It translates to CASSRGLAGPSSYNEQFF.

The chain recombines TRBV29-1 with TRBJ1-1; no clear D gene. The V end lost 4 bases, the J end lost 1 base, and 7 bases lay between the germline ends. The CDR3 has 12 amino acids. The germline V gene has CDR1 SQVTM and CDR2 ANQGSEA. This CDR3 reads CSVAYRNTEAFF. CDR3 DNA sequence: TGCAGCGTTGCTTACAGGAACACTGAAGCTTTCTTT.

The V gene is TRBV6-6, the J gene TRBJ2-2; D is undetermined. Trimming took 4 bases from V and 0 from J, leaving 9 bases between them. The CDR3 totals 15 residues. CDR1 and CDR2 (germline): MNHNY, SVGAGI (reference sequence). The DNA for the CDR3 is TGTGCCAGCAGTTCCCATGAGTCGAACACCGGGGAGCTGTTTTTT. Its translation is CASSSHESNTGELFF.

CDR3 nucleotide sequence: TGTGCCAGCAGCCCCAACAACGCCGGGGAGCTGTTTTTT. This translates into CASSPNNAGELFF. The chain carries TRBV7-6 and TRBJ2-2; the D is unclear. The CDR3 totals 13 residues. V was pared by 5 bases and J by 6 bases, with 10 bases between. The germline V gene encodes CDR1 SGHVS and CDR2 FNYEAQ.

The chain joins TRBV2 to TRBJ2-1, with a weak D call TRBD2 (5 bases). This CDR3 spans 16 amino acids. Trimming removed 1 base at V and 3 bases at J, with 13 bases between. In germline, CDR1 is SNHLY, CDR2 FYNNEI. Here the CDR3 reads CASSEELSGNYNEQFF. CDR3 in DNA: TGTGCCAGCAGTGAAGAACTTTCGGGAAACTACAATGAGCAGTTCTTC.

The chain joins TRBV27 to TRBJ2-3, with 8 bases aligning to TRBD2. The CDR3 has 16 residues. Looked up from germline, CDR1 is MNHEY and CDR2 is SMNVEV (reference sequence). J gave up 2 bases and V 5 bases, and 9 bases lay outside the gene matches. CDR3 coding DNA: TGTGCCAGCAGTCTCCGGGGGGGGGACTACACAGATACGCAGTATTTT. Its protein is CASSLRGGDYTDTQYF.